The T cell receptor beta chain described here comes from a study of T cell responses to AZD1222 COVID-19 vaccine. Trimming left V 0 bases short and J 7 bases short, with 9 bases between. Germline V gene data show CDR1 as GTSNPN and CDR2 as SVGIG (reference sequence). CDR3 size: 13 residues. Generated by immunoSEQ multiplex PCR, the TCRdb table keeps only in-frame clones and is missing some. The sample has some 130,000 clones, around 93% seen once. The specimen was peripheral blood, collected 28 days after the second AZD1222 dose. The clonotype was recovered from an adult who received the AZD1222 COVID-19 vaccine. The chain links TRBV30 to TRBJ1-4; a possible D gene is TRBD1 (6 bases). CDR3 in amino acids: CAWSVQGAEKLFF. The CDR3 DNA reads as TGTGCCTGGAGTGTACAGGGAGCTGAAAAACTGTTTTTT.